Below, 9 T cell receptor beta chains from the same sample are listed, as sequenced in a study of T-cell reconstitution after alpha-beta-depleted transplantation in children. Preparation of the TCRbeta library was carried out with unique molecular identifiers. One entry per CDR3 protein results from TCRdb running MiXCR on the PCR reads. The data contain hundreds of thousands of distinct CDR3 sequences, around 10% of them singletons. The input for sequencing was PBMCs from the stem cell graft donor, taken from the stem cell graft. The receptors were sampled from a human donor who donated a stem cell graft to a child with acute lymphoblastic leukemia.

This clonotype was seen repeatedly, ten times or more. The genes are TRBV4-2 and TRBJ2-1; 9 nucleotides align to TRBD2. Germline CDR1 and CDR2: LGHNA and YNFKEQ. The CDR3 is 17 amino acids. Unmatched junction bases numbered 7, after V lost 0 bases and J lost 4 bases. The CDR3 protein is CASSQDPRTSAYNEQFF. In nucleotides, the CDR3 is TGTGCCAGCAGCCAAGATCCCCGGACTAGCGCATACAATGAGCAGTTCTTC.

The CDR3 reads CASSLSPSAAWVSYEQYF. DNA of the CDR3: TGTGCCAGCAGTTTATCTCCCTCGGCAGCATGGGTCTCCTACGAGCAGTACTTC. The chain couples TRBV28 to TRBJ2-7; D call uncertain. The germline V gene encodes CDR1 MDHEN and CDR2 SYDVKM. This CDR3 contains 18 residues. Trimming took off 1 base at V and 0 bases at J, with 19 bases between the two ends.

The V gene is TRBV4-2, the J gene TRBJ1-1; D is unresolved. The germline CDR1 and CDR2 sequences are LGHNA and YNFKEQ. The CDR3 sequence is 14 residues long. The V and J ends lost 8 bases and 4 bases respectively, with 17 bases between them. CDR3 coding DNA: TGTGCCAGCGGCCCCGGGCGTCGGGGCACTGAAGCTTTCTTT. This gives the protein CASGPGRRGTEAFF.

This clonotype was detected a few times. V usage is TRBV10-3 and J usage is TRBJ1-5; 7 bases are shared with TRBD1. The CDR3 contains 15 residues. Germline V gene lookup returns CDR1 ENHRY and CDR2 SYGVKD. The ends lost 0 bases at V and 7 bases at J; junction bases unmatched: 6. In nucleotides, the CDR3 is TGTGCCATCAGTGAGTCGGAGGGAGGGGGCCAGCCCCAGCATTTT. It is translated as CAISESEGGGQPQHF.

This clonotype was detected only a few times. This chain joins TRBV29-1 and TRBJ2-7; 9 bases match TRBD1. Germline V lookup: CDR1 SQVTM, CDR2 ANQGSEA. V shed 4 bases, J shed 0 bases, and the junction held 10 bases outside the gene matches. The CDR3 runs 16 residues. CDR3 protein: CSVAGTGNPTSYEQYF. CDR3 sequence (DNA): TGCAGCGTTGCCGGGACAGGGAACCCTACCTCCTACGAGCAGTACTTC.

With regard to this clonotype: Compared with germline, one end of the junction differs, possibly owing to a read error. This chain links TRBV5-1 with TRBJ2-5; no reliable D call. In germline, CDR1 is SGHRS, CDR2 YFSETQ. The CDR3 has 11 residues. This chain's CDR3 is CACSFEETQYF. CDR3 sequence (DNA): TGCGCCTGCAGCTTTGAAGAGACCCAGTACTTC.

The chain is built from TRBV5-1 and TRBJ2-3; TRBD2 is a possible D gene (6 bases). Trimming shortened V by 0 bases and J by 7 bases, and 15 bases separated the two germline ends. This CDR3 is 15 amino acids long. Germline CDR1 SGHRS, CDR2 YFSETQ. The CDR3 spells CASSLVDREINTQYF. The DNA for the CDR3 is TGCGCCAGCAGCTTGGTTGACCGGGAGATCAATACGCAGTATTTT.

This chain uses TRBV5-8 with TRBJ1-5; the D gene is possibly TRBD1 (6 bases). Trimming shortened V by 2 bases and J by 5 bases, and 17 bases separated the two germline ends. The CDR3 loop spans 16 amino acids. Per the germline V gene, CDR1 is SGHTS and CDR2 is YDEGEE. For the CDR3, the DNA is TGTGCCAGCAGCTTATTCGGCAGGGGCCACTATCAGCCCCAGCATTTT. Amino acid sequence: CASSLFGRGHYQPQHF.

This clonotype was seen at least ten times. The chain joins TRBV7-2 to TRBJ1-5; TRBD1 aligns across 7 bases. The germline gives CDR1 SGHTA, CDR2 FQGNSA. The CDR3 is 15 residues long. The J segment lost 7 bases and the V segment lost 4 bases, leaving 10 bases of the junction unmatched. The CDR3 region is CASSSGGRLDQPQHF. CDR3 sequence (DNA): TGTGCCAGCAGCTCAGGGGGGCGTTTAGACCAGCCCCAGCATTTT.